These 21 T cell receptor beta chains share one sample of origin, sequenced in a study of CD8 T cells in Susac syndrome. Random hexamers primed reverse transcription of about 0.45 to 1 ug RNA. TCRdb reanalysed the immunoSEQ multiplex PCR reads using MiXCR and keeps one entry per CDR3 protein. The sample lists over 150,000 distinct CDR3 sequences, around 96% seen once, with around 0.12% in the top ten. The sequencing sample was made of CD4+ T cells from PBMCs. The source is a human donor with Susac syndrome.

The chain has TRBV4-2 and TRBJ1-3, with D possibly being TRBD1 (5 bases). Germline CDR1 reads LGHNA; CDR2 reads YNFKEQ. The V end lost 1 base, the J end lost 4 bases, and 23 bases lay between the germline ends. This CDR3 comprises 19 residues. The CDR3, as DNA: TGTGCCAGCAGCCAAGGGGTTGGAAAGGGGATGGTGTGGGGAAACACCATATATTTT. Translation: CASSQGVGKGMVWGNTIYF.

V gene TRBV10-3 combines with J gene TRBJ2-7, with 7 bases matching TRBD1. The germline V gene has CDR1 ENHRY and CDR2 SYGVKD. After removal of 6 bases from V and 3 bases from J, the junction contained 5 bases not matched to a gene. The CDR3 is 13 residues long. CDR3 nucleotide sequence: TGTGCCATCAGGGAGACAGGGAACTACGAGCAGTACTTC. This codes for CAIRETGNYEQYF.

The rearrangement uses TRBV4-3 and TRBJ2-5, with D unresolved. The germline CDR1 and CDR2 sequences are LGHNA and YSLEER. The CDR3 covers 14 residues. Trimming removed 4 bases from V and 2 bases from J, with 11 bases in between. CDR3 sequence reads: CASSPVVGQETQYF. Here the CDR3 DNA reads TGCGCCAGCAGCCCCGTTGTCGGACAAGAGACCCAGTACTTC.

This CDR3 is CASSLDGDRVTDTQYF. Written as DNA, the CDR3 is TGCGCCAGCAGCTTGGACGGGGACAGGGTAACAGATACGCAGTATTTT. V and J are TRBV5-1 and TRBJ2-3; 9 bases are shared with TRBD1. The CDR3 has 16 amino acids. V lost 0 bases and J lost 3; bases outside the gene matches: 5. CDR1 and CDR2 from the germline V gene are SGHRS and YFSETQ.

This chain links TRBV14 with TRBJ1-1; TRBD1 matches 7 bases. The germline CDR1 and CDR2 sequences are SGHDN and FVKESK. V gave up 3 bases and J gave up 11 bases; unmatched junction bases: 6. The CDR3 is 12 amino acids. Here the CDR3 DNA reads TGTGCCAGCAGCCAGACAGGGAAGAGCGCTTTCTTT. Translating it yields CASSQTGKSAFF.

This clonotype was seen just once. V and J are TRBV2 and TRBJ1-1; weak D call: TRBD1 (5 bases). Germline V gene lookup returns CDR1 SNHLY and CDR2 FYNNEI. CDR3 size: 15 residues. Trimming removed 3 bases at V and 1 base at J, with 12 bases between. The CDR3 DNA reads TGTGCCAGCAGTGACCCCTACGGGGGGAACACTGAAGCTTTCTTT. It is translated as CASSDPYGGNTEAFF.

The chain has TRBV7-9 and TRBJ1-2, with D perhaps TRBD1 (5 bases). This CDR3 is built from 13 residues. Germline loops: CDR1 SEHNR, CDR2 FQNEAQ (reference sequence). V lost 6 bases, J lost 4 bases, and 12 bases lay in between. The CDR3 nucleotides are TGTGCCAGCAGTGATACAGGAATCTATGGCTACACCTTC. Amino acids: CASSDTGIYGYTF.

This clonotype was recorded a few times. The V and J genes are TRBV3-1 and TRBJ2-1; 9 nucleotides agree with TRBD2. The CDR3 runs 16 residues. Germline V gene data show CDR1 as LGHDT and CDR2 as YNNKEL (reference sequence). After removal of 0 bases from V and 4 bases from J, the junction contained 4 bases not matched to a gene. The CDR3 bases are TGTGCCAGCAGCCAAGAAGGCGGGGGGGCTTACAATGAGCAGTTCTTC. The encoded protein is CASSQEGGGAYNEQFF.

The J gene is TRBJ2-1, the V gene TRBV7-2; TRBD2 is a possible D gene (6 bases). Deletions cut 5 bases from V and 10 bases from J, with 12 bases between. The CDR3 sequence is 12 residues long. The germline V gene encodes CDR1 SGHTA and CDR2 FQGNSA. The CDR3 loop is CASSRSGREQFF. CDR3 DNA sequence: TGTGCCAGCAGCCGTTCGGGGAGGGAGCAGTTCTTC.

The chain couples TRBV5-4 to TRBJ1-1; no reliable D call. This CDR3 region has 15 residues. V lost 4 bases to trimming and J lost 2 bases, with 15 bases between them. Germline CDR1 reads SGHNT; CDR2 reads YYREEE (reference sequence). The chain's CDR3 is CASSPILGVNTEAFF. The CDR3 DNA follows: TGTGCCAGCAGCCCTATCCTGGGAGTCAACACTGAAGCTTTCTTT.

This chain connects TRBV20-1 to TRBJ2-1, with D tentatively TRBD1 or TRBD2 (5 bases each). This CDR3 spans 16 amino acids. The V and J ends lost 2 bases and 3 bases respectively, with 17 bases between them. The germline V gene encodes CDR1 DFQATT and CDR2 SNEGSKA (reference sequence). The CDR3 reads CSARPSGGRGYNEQFF. In nucleotides, the CDR3 is TGCAGTGCTAGACCGAGTGGGGGAAGGGGCTACAATGAGCAGTTCTTC.

The chain joins TRBV21-1 to TRBJ2-3; no DNA check was done on the table's D call, TRBD2. TRBV21-1 is recorded as a pseudogene. CDR3 length equals 14 residues. The CDR3 loop is CASIHGRETDTQYF. The CDR3 region has the DNA TGTGCCTCAATCCACGGGCGGGAGACAGATACGCAGTATTTT.

In this sample, this clonotype turned up once. This rearrangement joins TRBV7-2 to TRBJ2-3, with D maybe TRBD1 (6 bases). Per the germline V gene, CDR1 is SGHTA and CDR2 is FQGNSA. The CDR3 loop spans 14 amino acids. Trimming removed 6 bases from V and 2 bases from J, with 12 bases in between. This chain's CDR3 is CASSGTGHTDTQYF. CDR3 nucleotides: TGTGCCAGCAGTGGTACAGGGCACACAGATACGCAGTATTTT.

V usage is TRBV24-1 and J usage is TRBJ2-3, with TRBD2 matching 8 bases. Trimming at V came to 3 bases and at J to 8 bases, leaving 6 bases not matched to a gene. The CDR3 is 14 residues long. CDR1 is KGHDR and CDR2 is SFDVKD in the germline V gene. The CDR3 nucleotides read TGTGCCACCAGTGATCTGAAAAGCGGGAGTACGCAGTATTTT. This translates into CATSDLKSGSTQYF.

This chain joins TRBV19 and TRBJ2-1; a weak D match, TRBD2 (6 bases). The CDR3 is 15 amino acids. V was cut by 3 bases and J by 6 bases, with 15 bases left in between. Germline V gene data show CDR1 as LNHDA and CDR2 as SQIVND (reference sequence). The CDR3 protein is CASSMTGTLPNEQFF. DNA for the CDR3: TGTGCCAGTAGTATGACCGGGACTCTCCCCAATGAGCAGTTCTTC.

The chain uses TRBV10-3 and TRBJ2-5, with D unresolved. Germline CDR1 and CDR2: ENHRY and SYGVKD. The CDR3 contains 13 residues. Deletions cut 4 bases from V and 4 bases from J, with 10 bases between. CDR3 DNA: TGTGCCATCAGTGGTGGCAGTGGAGAGACCCAGTACTTC. As protein: CAISGGSGETQYF.

The rearrangement joins TRBV7-2 to TRBJ1-1; weak D call: TRBD1 (6 bases). The CDR3 loop spans 16 amino acids. Germline CDR1 reads SGHTA; CDR2 reads FQGNSA. V was shortened by 5 bases and J by 6 bases, with 22 bases between the two germline ends. The CDR3 protein is CASSQTAGGRAAEAFF. CDR3 sequence (DNA): TGTGCCAGCAGCCAAACCGCCGGGGGGCGCGCGGCTGAAGCTTTCTTT.

The J gene is TRBJ1-4, the V gene TRBV30; D not resolved. Germline assignment: CDR1 GTSNPN and CDR2 SVGIG (reference sequence). With 3 bases removed from V and 5 bases from J, the gap between germline ends came to 4 bases. The CDR3 loop spans 11 amino acids. The CDR3 region has the DNA TGTGCCTGGAGCCAGAATGAAAAACTGTTTTTT. Amino acids: CAWSQNEKLFF.

The chain carries TRBV5-4 and TRBJ2-7; no clear D. CDR3 length equals 14 residues. CDR1 and CDR2 (germline): SGHNT, YYREEE (reference sequence). Trimming took 3 bases from V and 6 from J, leaving 16 bases between them. CDR3 protein: CASSSEPLLGEQYF. The DNA for the CDR3 is TGTGCCAGCAGCTCGGAACCACTACTGGGCGAGCAGTACTTC.

This chain uses TRBV5-6 with TRBJ2-1; possibly TRBD2 for D (5 bases). The germline gives CDR1 SGHDT, CDR2 YYEEEE. The CDR3 has 14 amino acids. The V end lost 2 bases, the J end lost 5 bases, and 11 bases lay between the germline ends. This chain's CDR3 is CASSLSGVDNEQFF. Here the CDR3 DNA reads TGTGCCAGCAGCTTATCCGGGGTTGACAATGAGCAGTTCTTC.

The chain is built from TRBV29-1 and TRBJ1-1; D possibly corresponds to TRBD1 (5 bases). The CDR3 consists of 13 residues. Germline lookup yields CDR1 SQVTM and CDR2 ANQGSEA. The V end lost 4 bases, the J end lost 4 bases, and 13 bases lay between the germline ends. The CDR3 loop is CSVAEGSGTEAFF. In DNA form, the CDR3 reads TGCAGCGTTGCCGAGGGGAGCGGCACTGAAGCTTTCTTT.